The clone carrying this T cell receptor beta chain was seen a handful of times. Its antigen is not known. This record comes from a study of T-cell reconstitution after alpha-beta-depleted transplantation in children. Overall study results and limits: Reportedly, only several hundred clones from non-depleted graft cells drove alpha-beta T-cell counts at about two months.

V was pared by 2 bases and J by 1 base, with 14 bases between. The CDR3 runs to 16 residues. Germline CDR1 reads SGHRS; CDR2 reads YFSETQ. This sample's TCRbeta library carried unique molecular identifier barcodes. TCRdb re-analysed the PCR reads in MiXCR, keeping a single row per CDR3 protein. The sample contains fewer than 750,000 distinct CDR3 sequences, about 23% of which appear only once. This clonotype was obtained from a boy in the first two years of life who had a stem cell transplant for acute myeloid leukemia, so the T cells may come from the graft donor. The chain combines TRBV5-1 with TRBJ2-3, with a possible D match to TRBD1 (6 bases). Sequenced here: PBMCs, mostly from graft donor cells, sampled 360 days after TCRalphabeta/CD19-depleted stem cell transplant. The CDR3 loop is CASSFVGQGGTDTQYF. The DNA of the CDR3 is TGCGCCAGCAGCTTCGTGGGACAAGGGGGCACAGATACGCAGTATTTT.